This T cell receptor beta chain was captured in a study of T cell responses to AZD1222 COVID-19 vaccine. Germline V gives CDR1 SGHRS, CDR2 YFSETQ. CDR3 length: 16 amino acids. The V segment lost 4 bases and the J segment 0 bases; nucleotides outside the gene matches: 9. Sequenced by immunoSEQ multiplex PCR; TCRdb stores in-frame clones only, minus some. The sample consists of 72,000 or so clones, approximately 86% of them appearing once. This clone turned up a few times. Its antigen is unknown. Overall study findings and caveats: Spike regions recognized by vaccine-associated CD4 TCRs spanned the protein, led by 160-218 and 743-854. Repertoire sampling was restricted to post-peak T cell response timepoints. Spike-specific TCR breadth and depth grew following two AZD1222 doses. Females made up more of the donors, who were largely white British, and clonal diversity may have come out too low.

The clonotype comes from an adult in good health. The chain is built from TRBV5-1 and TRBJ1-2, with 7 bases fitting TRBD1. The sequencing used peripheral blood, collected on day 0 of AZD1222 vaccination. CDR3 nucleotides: TGCGCCAGCAGCAGGGACAGACTGGGAGCTAACTATGGCTACACCTTC. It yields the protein CASSRDRLGANYGYTF.